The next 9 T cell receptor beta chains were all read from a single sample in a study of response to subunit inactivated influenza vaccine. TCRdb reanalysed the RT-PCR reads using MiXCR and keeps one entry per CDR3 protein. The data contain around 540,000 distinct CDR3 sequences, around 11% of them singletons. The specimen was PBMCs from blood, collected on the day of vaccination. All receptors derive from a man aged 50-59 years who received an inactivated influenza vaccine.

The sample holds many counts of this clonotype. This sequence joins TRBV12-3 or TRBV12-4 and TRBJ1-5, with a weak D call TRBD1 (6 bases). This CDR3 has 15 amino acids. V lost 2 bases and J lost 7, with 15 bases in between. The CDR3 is CASSLSWGARQPQHF. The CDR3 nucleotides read TGTGCCAGCAGTTTATCTTGGGGGGCTCGGCAGCCCCAGCATTTT.

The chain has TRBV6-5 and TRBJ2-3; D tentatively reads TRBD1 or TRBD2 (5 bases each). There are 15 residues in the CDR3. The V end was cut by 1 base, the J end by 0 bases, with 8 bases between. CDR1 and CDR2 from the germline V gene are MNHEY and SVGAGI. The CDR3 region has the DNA TGTGCCAGCAGTTACTTGGGACCTAGCACAGATACGCAGTATTTT. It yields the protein CASSYLGPSTDTQYF.

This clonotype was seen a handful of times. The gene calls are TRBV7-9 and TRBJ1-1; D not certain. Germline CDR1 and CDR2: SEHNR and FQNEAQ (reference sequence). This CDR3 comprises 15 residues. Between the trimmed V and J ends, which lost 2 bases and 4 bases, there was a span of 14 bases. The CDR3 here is CASSLSSPGSTEAFF. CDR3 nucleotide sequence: TGTGCCAGCAGCTTAAGTAGTCCGGGTAGCACTGAAGCTTTCTTT. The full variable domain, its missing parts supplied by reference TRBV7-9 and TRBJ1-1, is DTGVSQNPRHKITKRGQNVTFRCDPISEHNRLYWYRQTLGQGPEFLTYFQNEAQLEKSRLLSDRFSAERPKGSFSTLEIQRTEQGDSAMYLCASSLSSPGSTEAFFGQGTRLTVV.

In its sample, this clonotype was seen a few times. CDR3 amino acids: CASSERGQGVNEQFF. The DNA of the CDR3 is TGTGCCAGCAGTGAACGGGGACAGGGGGTCAATGAGCAGTTCTTC. This chain joins TRBV6-4 and TRBJ2-1; 11 bases map to TRBD1. Trimming at V came to 3 bases and at J to 6 bases, leaving 4 bases not matched to a gene. This CDR3 has 15 amino acids. Germline values: CDR1 MRHNA, CDR2 SNTAGT.

The CDR3 nucleotides are TGCAGCGTTGAGTTTCAGGGGTTCTATGGCTACACCTTC. This sequence encodes CSVEFQGFYGYTF. The genes are TRBV29-1 and TRBJ1-2; weak D call: TRBD1 (6 bases). CDR1 and CDR2 from the germline V gene are SQVTM and ANQGSEA. The CDR3 has 13 amino acids. Between the trimmed V and J ends, which lost 3 bases and 4 bases, there was a span of 12 bases.

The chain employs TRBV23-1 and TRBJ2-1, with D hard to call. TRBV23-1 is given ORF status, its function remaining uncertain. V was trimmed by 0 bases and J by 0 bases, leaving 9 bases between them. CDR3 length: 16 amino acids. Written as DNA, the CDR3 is TGCGCCAGCAGTCAATCGGACCTGAGCTCCTACAATGAGCAGTTCTTC. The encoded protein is CASSQSDLSSYNEQFF.

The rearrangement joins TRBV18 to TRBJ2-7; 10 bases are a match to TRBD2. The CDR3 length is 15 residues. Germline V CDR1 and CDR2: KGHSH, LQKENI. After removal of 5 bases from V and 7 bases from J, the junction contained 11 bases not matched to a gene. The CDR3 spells CASSTSVASGGEQYF. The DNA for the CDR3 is TGTGCCAGCTCAACATCGGTAGCTAGCGGGGGTGAGCAGTACTTC.

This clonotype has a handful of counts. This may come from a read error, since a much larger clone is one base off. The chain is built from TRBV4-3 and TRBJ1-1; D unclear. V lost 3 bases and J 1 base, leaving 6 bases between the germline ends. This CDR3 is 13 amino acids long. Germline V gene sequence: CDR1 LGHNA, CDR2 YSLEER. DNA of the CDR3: TGCGCCAGCAGCCACGGATCGAACACTGAAGCTTTCTTT. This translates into CASSHGSNTEAFF.

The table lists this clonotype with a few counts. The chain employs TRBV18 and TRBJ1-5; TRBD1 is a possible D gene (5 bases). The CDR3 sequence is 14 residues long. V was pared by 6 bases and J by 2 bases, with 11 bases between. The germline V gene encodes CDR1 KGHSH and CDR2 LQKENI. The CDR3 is CASSLQEGNQPQHF. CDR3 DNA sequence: TGTGCCAGCTCGCTACAGGAGGGCAATCAGCCCCAGCATTTT.